This entry lists 2 T cell receptor beta chains sequenced from one sample in a study of cytomegalovirus exposure and HLA in healthy donors. PCR used 60 Vbeta primers and 13 Jbeta primers. Repertoires were generated with immunoSEQ multiplex PCR, while TCRdb's copy carries only in-frame clones and drops some. The sample has around 170,000 clones, around 79% seen once; the top ten hold 0.65% to 0.75%. Sequences were obtained from PBMCs. All receptors derive from a woman between 40 and 55 years old in good health and CMV-seronegative.

V usage is TRBV13 and J usage is TRBJ2-3; possible D gene TRBD2, 5 bases. The CDR3 totals 15 residues. Germline V CDR1 and CDR2: PRHDT, FYEKMQ (reference sequence). Trimming cost V 0 bases and J 2 bases, with 9 bases left between them. Here the CDR3 reads CASSLGAGPTDTQYF. As DNA, the CDR3 is TGTGCCAGCAGCTTAGGGGCGGGCCCCACAGATACGCAGTATTTT. The entire variable domain, with the rest obtained from reference TRBV13 and TRBJ2-3, is as follows: AAGVIQSPRHLIKEKRETATLKCYPIPRHDTVYWYQQGPGQDPQFLISFYEKMQSDKGSIPDRFSAQQFSDYHSELNMSSLELGDSALYFCASSLGAGPTDTQYFGPGTRLTVL.

This chain uses TRBV19 with TRBJ1-4, with no clear D. CDR1 is LNHDA and CDR2 is SQIVND in the germline V gene (reference sequence). V was shortened by 3 bases and J by 0 bases, with 8 bases between the two germline ends. The CDR3 covers 15 residues. The CDR3 DNA sequence: TGTGCCAGTAGTATTTCCTCAGCAACTAATGAAAAACTGTTTTTT. Translated, it gives CASSISSATNEKLFF.